One sample yielded the 18 T cell receptor beta chains listed below, sequenced in a study of CD4 T cells in relation to SARS-CoV-2 and coronaviruses. CD4+ T cells from unexposed donors were obtained before the COVID-19 pandemic (2011-2018). CD4+ T cells were isolated from the cells after more than 8 days of culture. This table comes from immunoSEQ multiplex PCR, and its TCRdb copy is limited to in-frame clones, with some not included. Of 20,000 to 25,000 clones in the sample, 55% to 75% were seen once. Antigens of these TCRs are unknown. The sample comprised CD4+ T cells from PBMCs, cultured in vitro. All receptors come from a human donor in good health.

This chain joins TRBV6-2 or TRBV6-3 and TRBJ2-3, with D possibly matching TRBD2 (6 bases). The CDR3 is made up of 16 amino acids. Germline lookup yields CDR1 MNHEY and CDR2 SVGEGT. Trimming shortened V by 1 base and J by 0 bases, and 11 bases separated the two germline ends. CDR3 DNA sequence: TGTGCCAGCAGTTACTTCGGCGGGACTAGCACAGATACGCAGTATTTT. It specifies CASSYFGGTSTDTQYF.

This clone was counted a few times. J is TRBJ1-1 and V is TRBV11-3, with TRBD1 matching over 8 bases. Germline assignment: CDR1 SGHNT and CDR2 YENEEA. The CDR3 covers 13 residues. V lost 5 bases, J lost 4 bases, and 3 bases stayed unmatched. The CDR3 sequence is CASSPQGGTEAFF. CDR3 sequence (DNA): TGTGCCAGCAGCCCACAGGGGGGCACTGAAGCTTTCTTT.

The rearrangement links TRBV28 to TRBJ2-5, with D possibly TRBD2 on 7 matching bases. The CDR3 is made up of 16 amino acids. Trimming took off 6 bases at V and 3 bases at J, with 20 bases between the two ends. Per germline, CDR1 MDHEN and CDR2 SYDVKM. CDR3 region: CASSEGGTTGKETQYF. In nucleotides, the CDR3 is TGTGCCAGCAGCGAAGGAGGGACTACAGGGAAAGAGACCCAGTACTTC.

J is TRBJ2-1 and V is TRBV30; TRBD2 matches at 7 bases. CDR3 size: 15 residues. Trimming cost V 3 bases and J 4 bases; bases outside gene matches: 9. Germline loops: CDR1 GTSNPN, CDR2 SVGIG (reference sequence). CDR3 in DNA: TGTGCCTGGAGGGGAACTAGCGCCGTTTACAATGAGCAGTTCTTC. Translation: CAWRGTSAVYNEQFF.

The CDR3 DNA follows: TGTGCCAGCTCACCATATGGCTACGAGCAGTACTTC. This encodes CASSPYGYEQYF. The V call is TRBV18, the J call TRBJ2-7; D not certain. The CDR3 runs 12 residues. Germline loops: CDR1 KGHSH, CDR2 LQKENI. With 2 bases removed from V and 3 bases from J, the gap between germline ends came to 5 bases.

This clone was seen a few times. V gene TRBV29-1 combines with J gene TRBJ2-6; no clear D. The germline gives CDR1 SQVTM, CDR2 ANQGSEA. V dropped 5 bases and J dropped 2 bases, with 7 bases sitting between them. The CDR3 contains 13 residues. This CDR3 reads CSVFGPGANVLTF. DNA of the CDR3: TGCAGCGTTTTCGGCCCTGGGGCCAACGTCCTGACTTTC. The full variable domain, its missing parts supplied by reference TRBV29-1 and TRBJ2-6, is SAVISQKPSRDICQRGTSLTIQCQVDSQVTMMFWYRQQPGQSLTLIATANQGSEATYESGFVIDKFPISRPNLTFSTLTVSNMSPEDSSIYLCSVFGPGANVLTFGAGSRLTVL.

The chain combines TRBV27 with TRBJ2-1; D is uncertain. CDR3 length: 13 residues. V shed 6 bases and J shed 0 bases, with 6 bases lying between them. Germline-derived CDR1 and CDR2 are MNHEY and SMNVEV (reference sequence). The CDR3 spells CASRPYSYNEQFF. Here the CDR3 DNA reads TGTGCCAGCAGGCCATACTCCTACAATGAGCAGTTCTTC.

This clone was seen more than once but under ten times. The chain joins TRBV10-3 to TRBJ2-7, with TRBD1 matching over 9 bases. The CDR3 runs to 15 residues. With V trimmed by 6 bases and J by 6 bases, 12 bases remained unmatched. CDR1 is ENHRY and CDR2 is SYGVKD in the germline V gene. CDR3 coding DNA: TGTGCCATCAGAGGAGGACAGGGGATCGGCCCCGAGCAGTACTTC. This translates into CAIRGGQGIGPEQYF.

This clone has just a few counts. The chain carries TRBV19 and TRBJ2-4; 11 bases are shared with TRBD1. The CDR3 is made up of 14 amino acids. With 5 bases clipped from V and 7 bases from J, the junction kept 4 bases outside the gene matches. Per germline, CDR1 LNHDA and CDR2 SQIVND (reference sequence). CDR3 nucleotide sequence: TGTGCCAGTAGTGGGGGACAGGGGGAGAACATTCAGTACTTC. As protein: CASSGGQGENIQYF.

This clone was found a few times. The chain is built from TRBV7-2 and TRBJ2-1, with 9 bases matching TRBD2. The ends lost 5 bases at V and 6 bases at J; junction bases unmatched: 8. CDR1 and CDR2 from the germline V gene are SGHTA and FQGNSA. The CDR3 loop spans 15 amino acids. CDR3: CASSAGTSSFNEQFF. As DNA, the CDR3 is TGTGCCAGCAGCGCCGGGACTAGCTCATTCAATGAGCAGTTCTTC.

CDR3 DNA: TGTGCCAGCAGCCCTCTACTAGCGGGAGAGAACGAGCAGTACTTC. It yields the protein CASSPLLAGENEQYF. The gene calls are TRBV4-2 and TRBJ2-7; TRBD2 matches 11 bases. V trimming: 4 bases; J trimming: 5 bases; junction bases outside the gene matches: 7. The CDR3 has 15 residues. Germline assignment: CDR1 LGHNA and CDR2 YNFKEQ.

This rearrangement joins TRBV10-3 to TRBJ2-1, with 8 bases that match TRBD2. This CDR3 has 15 residues. Trimming cost V 6 bases and J 5 bases; bases outside gene matches: 9. In germline, CDR1 is ENHRY, CDR2 SYGVKD. The CDR3 sequence: CAIRPRREANNEQFF. The CDR3 region has the DNA TGTGCCATCAGGCCTAGGCGGGAGGCCAACAATGAGCAGTTCTTC.

The chain combines TRBV7-9 with TRBJ1-2; TRBD1 might be the D (5 bases). V dropped 3 bases and J dropped 4 bases, with 9 bases sitting between them. The germline V gene encodes CDR1 SEHNR and CDR2 FQNEAQ (reference sequence). The length of the CDR3 is 13 residues. DNA of the CDR3: TGTGCCAGCAGCTTTGACAGTGCCTATGGCTACACCTTC. Translated, it gives CASSFDSAYGYTF.

V usage is TRBV2 and J usage is TRBJ2-7; D is unclear. The CDR3 is made up of 14 amino acids. Germline CDR1 SNHLY, CDR2 FYNNEI. Trimming took 4 bases from V and 3 from J, leaving 13 bases between them. CDR3 nucleotides: TGTGCCAGCAGTGTGCAAAGCTCCAGCTACGAGCAGTACTTC. Translating it yields CASSVQSSSYEQYF.

The chain combines TRBV6-6 with TRBJ2-5, with 9 bases aligning to TRBD1. The CDR3 consists of 14 residues. The trim removed 5 bases at V and 5 bases at J, leaving 6 bases unmatched. Looked up from germline, CDR1 is MNHNY and CDR2 is SVGAGI (reference sequence). The CDR3: CASSTGTGSETQYF. The DNA for the CDR3 is TGTGCCAGCAGTACCGGGACAGGGAGCGAGACCCAGTACTTC.

This clone appeared a few times. The CDR3 loop is CASSGSHTEAFF. In DNA form, the CDR3 reads TGTGCCAGCAGCGGATCTCACACTGAAGCTTTCTTT. The V call is TRBV11-3, the J call TRBJ1-1; no clear D gene. There are 12 residues in the CDR3. Germline V gene data show CDR1 as SGHNT and CDR2 as YENEEA. Trimming stripped 5 bases from V and 3 bases from J, with 7 bases between.

The chain combines TRBV11-2 with TRBJ2-5, with 8 bases fitting TRBD2. The CDR3 runs 18 residues. With 3 bases clipped from V and 2 bases from J, the junction kept 14 bases outside the gene matches. Germline values: CDR1 SGHAT, CDR2 FQNNGV. CDR3 DNA: TGTGCCAGCAGCTTCCTAGCGGGCGCCCGAGTGGGGCAAGAGACCCAGTACTTC. Translating it yields CASSFLAGARVGQETQYF.

The chain links TRBV9 to TRBJ1-2, with 10 positions matching TRBD1. The ends lost 3 bases at V and 4 bases at J; junction bases unmatched: 9. Per germline, CDR1 SGDLS and CDR2 YYNGEE. CDR3 size: 16 residues. The DNA for the CDR3 is TGTGCCAGCAGCGCCGGGACAGGGGTACAAGGCTATGGCTACACCTTC. It encodes CASSAGTGVQGYGYTF.